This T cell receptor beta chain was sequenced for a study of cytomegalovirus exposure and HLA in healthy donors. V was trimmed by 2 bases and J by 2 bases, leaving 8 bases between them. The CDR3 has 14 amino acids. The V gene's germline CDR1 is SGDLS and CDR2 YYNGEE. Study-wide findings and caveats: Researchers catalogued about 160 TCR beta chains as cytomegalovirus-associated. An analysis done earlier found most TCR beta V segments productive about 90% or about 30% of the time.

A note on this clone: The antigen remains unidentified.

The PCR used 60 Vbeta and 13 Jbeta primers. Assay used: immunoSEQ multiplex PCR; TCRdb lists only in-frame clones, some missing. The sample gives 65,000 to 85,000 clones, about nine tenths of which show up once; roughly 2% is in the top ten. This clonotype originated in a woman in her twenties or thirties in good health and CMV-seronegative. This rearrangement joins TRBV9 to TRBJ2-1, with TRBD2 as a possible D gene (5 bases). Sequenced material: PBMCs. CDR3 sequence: CASSVGRTYNEQFF. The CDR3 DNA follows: TGTGCCAGCAGCGTGGGGAGAACCTACAATGAGCAGTTCTTC.